These 8 T cell receptor beta chains were all obtained from the same sample, sequenced in a study of OX40 agonist ivuxolimab in advanced cancers. The library was generated by the immunoSEQ multiplex PCR assay. In its TCRdb copy, this immuneACCESS table keeps in-frame sequences only and misses some clones. Where compared with another copy, unresolved V genes explain less than half of these, and the others have no known cause. For this sample the table gives some 60,000 clones, of which about 83% were detected only once. Jointly, the top ten make up roughly 4.7% of the sample. Source: CD4+ or CD8+ T cells sorted from blood, taken in a trial of the OX40 agonist ivuxolimab. The receptors were sampled from an adult with an advanced solid tumor such as melanoma, head and neck, liver or kidney cancer.

The V gene is TRBV7-9, the J gene TRBJ2-1; 13 positions match TRBD2. V lost 5 bases, J lost 2 bases, and 6 bases stayed unmatched. Germline loops: CDR1 SEHNR, CDR2 FQNEAQ (reference sequence). The CDR3 is 17 amino acids. The CDR3 DNA follows: TGTGCCAGCAGCCCGCGACTAGCGGGGGGCACCTACAATGAGCAGTTCTTC. Protein product: CASSPRLAGGTYNEQFF.

The rearrangement links TRBV5-6 to TRBJ2-7, with TRBD1 matching 7 bases. Germline V gene sequence: CDR1 SGHDT, CDR2 YYEEEE. The ends lost 2 bases at V and 7 bases at J; junction bases unmatched: 9. The CDR3 is 14 residues long. The CDR3 here is CASSFGQGVGEQYF. The CDR3 DNA is TGTGCCAGCAGCTTCGGTCAGGGGGTTGGGGAGCAGTACTTC.

The chain has TRBV6-1 and TRBJ1-2; 9 nucleotides line up with TRBD1. This CDR3 is 16 amino acids long. The trim removed 2 bases at V and 7 bases at J, leaving 11 bases unmatched. Germline CDR1 is MNHNS and CDR2 is SASEGT. The CDR3 region has the DNA TGTGCCAGCAGTGAATTGCTCACAGGGGGCCTTCTTGGCTACACCTTC. It encodes CASSELLTGGLLGYTF.

This rearrangement joins TRBV6-1 to TRBJ1-1; no definite D call. Trimming cost V 2 bases and J 6 bases, with 19 bases left between them. The CDR3 totals 16 residues. Germline-derived CDR1 and CDR2 are MNHNS and SASEGT. The CDR3 bases are TGTGCCAGCAGTGAATGGGCACGAGGTTTCGGGGCTGAAGCTTTCTTT. It codes for CASSEWARGFGAEAFF.

The chain uses TRBV7-9 and TRBJ2-5; possibly TRBD2 for D (6 bases). The CDR3 loop spans 16 amino acids. The V gene's germline CDR1 is SEHNR and CDR2 FQNEAQ (reference sequence). The ends were cut back, 0 bases at V and 3 bases at J, with 14 bases in the middle. For the CDR3, the DNA is TGTGCCAGCAGCTTAGCGTTTGGGACTGTTAAAGAGACCCAGTACTTC. Its translation is CASSLAFGTVKETQYF.

The J gene is TRBJ2-5, the V gene TRBV9; no reliable D call. The CDR3 consists of 15 residues. Germline V gene sequence: CDR1 SGDLS, CDR2 YYNGEE. V lost 2 bases, J lost 1 base, and 12 bases lay in between. The CDR3 nucleotides read TGTGCCAGCAGCGTCGCGTTAGGCCCCCAAGAGACCCAGTACTTC. Its translation: CASSVALGPQETQYF.

The chain combines TRBV28 with TRBJ1-2; D unresolved. CDR1 MDHEN and CDR2 SYDVKM come from the germline V gene. Trimming left V 2 bases short and J 4 bases short, with 11 bases between. The CDR3 covers 14 residues. This CDR3 is CASSLPQAVYGYTF. CDR3 nucleotide sequence: TGTGCCAGCAGTTTACCCCAGGCTGTCTATGGCTACACCTTC.

This chain uses TRBV5-1 with TRBJ1-2; D possibly corresponds to TRBD1 (6 bases). The CDR3 has 14 amino acids. The V and J ends lost 4 bases and 7 bases respectively, with 17 bases between them. Germline V gene lookup returns CDR1 SGHRS and CDR2 YFSETQ. CDR3 bases: TGCGCCAGCAGCCTCCCTGGGGGGCCCCTTGGCTACACCTTC. Translating gives CASSLPGGPLGYTF.